One sample yielded the 11 T cell receptor beta chains listed below, sequenced in a study of blood T cell repertoires in COVID-19 (dated by TCRdb to about 2020). Receptor libraries were prepared by the immunoSEQ multiplex PCR assay. TCRdb carries this immuneACCESS record with in-frame sequences only. Its versions omit some clonotypes, under half of them owing to an unresolved V gene in the studies checked, with the rest unexplained. This sample gives 110,000 to 150,000 clones in total; roughly 76% of them show up just once. The ten biggest clones cover around 14% of the sample. Sequencing input: peripheral blood. The receptors come from an elderly man with acute or convalescent COVID-19.

This clone occurred a few times. The rearrangement links TRBV19 to TRBJ1-6, with no clear D. Per germline, CDR1 LNHDA and CDR2 SQIVND (reference sequence). V lost 5 bases and J 5 bases, leaving 10 bases between the germline ends. The CDR3 loop spans 14 amino acids. CDR3 residues: CASSLGSNNSPLHF. The CDR3 DNA sequence: TGTGCCAGTAGTCTGGGGAGTAATAATTCACCCCTCCACTTT.

The chain carries TRBV3-1 (or the pseudogene TRBV3-2) and TRBJ1-5; D remains ambiguous. The CDR3 spans 15 residues. The germline V gene has CDR1 LGHDT and CDR2 YNNKEL (reference sequence). V was trimmed by 1 base and J by 1 base, leaving 8 bases between them. CDR3: CASSQGGLSNQPQHF. CDR3 nucleotide sequence: TGTGCCAGCAGCCAAGGAGGACTGAGCAATCAGCCCCAGCATTTT.

This sequence joins TRBV3-1 (or the pseudogene TRBV3-2) and TRBJ1-1; 10 bases match TRBD1. The V and J ends lost 3 bases and 1 base, in that order; junction bases with no gene match: 2. CDR1 is LGHDT, CDR2 YNNKEL, per germline (reference sequence). The CDR3 sequence is 15 residues long. The CDR3 is CASSHRDRGNTEAFF. For the CDR3, the DNA is TGTGCCAGCAGCCACCGGGACAGGGGGAACACTGAAGCTTTCTTT.

This clone was observed a handful of times. The gene calls are TRBV5-4 and TRBJ2-2; TRBD2 aligns across 7 bases. After removal of 3 bases from V and 7 bases from J, the junction contained 3 bases not matched to a gene. CDR1 and CDR2 (germline): SGHNT, YYREEE (reference sequence). CDR3 length: 13 residues. This chain's CDR3 is CASSSGGGGELFF. CDR3 sequence (DNA): TGTGCCAGCAGCTCGGGGGGAGGCGGGGAGCTGTTTTTT.

In nucleotides, the CDR3 is TGTGCCAGCAGCTCCAGGGGGGCTGAGCAGTTCTTC. Its translation: CASSSRGAEQFF. V gene TRBV11-2 combines with J gene TRBJ2-1; tentative D call: TRBD1 (7 bases). V lost 4 bases and J 9 bases, leaving 10 bases between the germline ends. This CDR3 has 12 residues. Germline V gene data show CDR1 as SGHAT and CDR2 as FQNNGV.

With regard to this clone: A clone one base away is much larger, so this may be a read error. V is TRBV5-5 and J is TRBJ1-6, with D tentatively TRBD1 (5 bases). The CDR3 spans 12 residues. CDR1 is SGHKS and CDR2 is YYEKEE in the germline V gene (reference sequence). Trimming removed 4 bases at V and 8 bases at J, with 7 bases between. CDR3 sequence (DNA): TGTGCCAGCAGCCCGGGGGATTCACCCCTCCACTTT. Translated: CASSPGDSPLHF.

The chain combines TRBV4-2 with TRBJ2-2; 10 bases align to TRBD1. V lost 5 bases and J lost 5; bases outside the gene matches: 14. The germline gives CDR1 LGHNA, CDR2 YNFKEQ. This CDR3 contains 18 residues. CDR3 residues: CASSTSKGGQGVTGELFF. The CDR3 bases are TGTGCCAGCAGCACAAGTAAAGGAGGACAGGGGGTAACCGGGGAGCTGTTTTTT.

The rearrangement uses TRBV2 and TRBJ2-3; D is unresolved. The CDR3 is made up of 15 amino acids. The V gene's germline CDR1 is SNHLY and CDR2 FYNNEI. V lost 1 base to trimming and J lost 4 bases, with 12 bases between them. The CDR3 coding sequence is TGTGCCAGCAGTGAAGGTGTTAGCCGACCAGATACGCAGTATTTT. It codes for CASSEGVSRPDTQYF.

The rearrangement joins TRBV7-2 to TRBJ2-5; the D is unclear. The germline V gene has CDR1 SGHTA and CDR2 FQGNSA. CDR3 length: 12 amino acids. Trimming left V 5 bases short and J 4 bases short, with 8 bases between. The CDR3 reads CASSPAVETQYF. Written as DNA, the CDR3 is TGTGCCAGCAGCCCGGCGGTAGAGACCCAGTACTTC.

This clone has only one observation. The rearrangement joins TRBV4-1 to TRBJ2-2, with unresolved D. CDR3 size: 16 residues. Trimming stripped 1 base from V and 0 bases from J, with 9 bases between. Per germline, CDR1 MGHRA and CDR2 YSYEKL. The CDR3 spells CASSQGFRANTGELFF. CDR3 nucleotides: TGCGCCAGCAGCCAAGGGTTCCGCGCGAACACCGGGGAGCTGTTTTTT.

This clone was found once. The V and J genes are TRBV19 and TRBJ2-4; D may be TRBD1 (6 bases). CDR3 length: 13 residues. Germline-derived CDR1 and CDR2 are LNHDA and SQIVND (reference sequence). Trimming shortened V by 5 bases and J by 10 bases, and 15 bases separated the two germline ends. The CDR3 nucleotides are TGTGCCAGTAGTCGGGACACCGGTCCGATTCAGTACTTC. This gives the protein CASSRDTGPIQYF.